This T cell receptor beta chain stems from a study of blood T cell repertoires in COVID-19. Study overall: Sites in the United States, Italy and Spain provided acute and convalescent COVID-19 samples.

The recovered donors of Cohort 3 showed two negative PCRs, clearance, or symptom resolution. Germline V gives CDR1 LNHDA, CDR2 SQIVND (reference sequence). This CDR3 has 13 residues. V shed 7 bases and J shed 7 bases, with 13 bases lying between them. In the original workflow: Reference gene primer amplification gave nucleated cell count estimates. Produced via immunoSEQ multiplex PCR; TCRdb's table is partial and in-frame only. The DNA was the basis for D and trimming; V, J and clone size are from that table. The table records approximately 170,000 clones, around 84% of them present only once. The sequenced material came from PBMCs or T cells enriched from blood (not recorded which). The chain is built from TRBV19 and TRBJ1-4; a weak D match, TRBD1 (6 bases). The sequence was collected from a woman aged 45-60 years who had recovered from COVID-19. CDR3 coding DNA: TGTGCCAGTACCGGCAGGGGCAGTGAAAAACTGTTTTTT. This translates into CASTGRGSEKLFF.